This TCR beta chain was observed in a study of cytomegalovirus exposure and HLA in healthy donors. Each donor was healthy, and each was a bone marrow donor. This PCR relied on a set of 60 Vbeta primers and 13 Jbeta primers. The protocol was immunoSEQ multiplex PCR, while the TCRdb copy is restricted to in-frame clones and leaves out a portion. The table lists roughly 120,000 clones, 8% to 9.5% of them singletons. Trimming removed 0 bases from V and 6 bases from J, with 9 bases in between. The CDR3 loop spans 15 amino acids. CDR1 is LGHNA and CDR2 is YNFKEQ in the germline V gene. This clone was counted only a few times.

Sequencing used PBMCs. The receptor comes from a man between 40 and 49 years old in good health and CMV-seronegative. The V call is TRBV4-2, the J call TRBJ1-6; no clear D. As DNA, the CDR3 is TGTGCCAGCAGCCAAGATCTTAGCCCTAATTCACCCCTCCACTTT. Translating it yields CASSQDLSPNSPLHF.